These 29 T cell receptor beta chains came from one sample sequenced in a study of Ad26.COV2.S vaccination and SARS-CoV-2 variants. Sample treatment: some 20 received Ad26.COV2.S at low or high dose, single or two shots; roughly five received placebo; per-sample allocation not given. Sampling happened 63 days after the first vaccine or placebo injection. The repertoire was sequenced with immunoSEQ multiplex PCR; TCRdb's copy has only in-frame clones and lacks some. Of 350,000 to 500,000 clones in the sample, about 91% are singletons; the top ten hold 2.5%. Source: peripheral blood, taken in a trial of Ad26.COV2.S vaccine versus placebo. The origin of the receptors is a person between 18 and 65 years old who received the Ad26.COV2.S COVID-19 vaccine or a placebo.

The V and J genes are TRBV19 and TRBJ2-7; the match to TRBD1 covers 8 bases. The J segment lost 0 bases and the V segment lost 4 bases, leaving 5 bases of the junction unmatched. There are 15 residues in the CDR3. Germline V CDR1 and CDR2: LNHDA, SQIVND (reference sequence). The CDR3 loop reads CASSTLQGASYEQYF. CDR3 nucleotides: TGTGCCAGTAGTACCCTCCAGGGGGCCTCCTACGAGCAGTACTTC.

The J gene is TRBJ2-5, the V gene TRBV5-1; possibly TRBD1 for D (5 bases). Germline CDR1 is SGHRS and CDR2 is YFSETQ. The CDR3 is made up of 13 amino acids. V was pared by 4 bases and J by 7 bases, with 14 bases between. The CDR3 region is CASSPDIEGTQYF. In DNA form, the CDR3 reads TGCGCCAGCAGCCCGGACATCGAAGGGACCCAGTACTTC.

The V call is TRBV11-1, the J call TRBJ2-2; TRBD1 agrees at 8 bases. CDR3 size: 16 residues. Looked up from germline, CDR1 is SGHAT and CDR2 is FQDESV (reference sequence). V shed 4 bases, J shed 1 base, and the junction held 5 bases outside the gene matches. The CDR3 DNA reads TGTGCCAGCAGCTCCCGGACAGGGAGGAACACCGGGGAGCTGTTTTTT. Residues: CASSSRTGRNTGELFF.

This chain links TRBV27 with TRBJ2-1; 7 bases are shared with TRBD2. Per the germline V gene, CDR1 is MNHEY and CDR2 is SMNVEV (reference sequence). Trimming cost V 6 bases and J 0 bases; bases outside gene matches: 8. This CDR3 is 16 amino acids long. Here the CDR3 reads CASRAWGGSSYNEQFF. CDR3 nucleotides: TGTGCCAGCAGGGCTTGGGGGGGGAGCTCCTACAATGAGCAGTTCTTC.

V gene TRBV6-2 or TRBV6-3 combines with J gene TRBJ2-3; 9 bases match TRBD1. Germline V CDR1 and CDR2: MNHEY, SVGEGT. The CDR3 is 18 amino acids. J was trimmed by 3 bases and V by 2 bases; bases with no gene match: 12. The CDR3 reads CASSYLDHRDRVTDTQYF. The CDR3 DNA reads as TGTGCCAGCAGTTACCTGGACCACCGGGACAGGGTAACAGATACGCAGTATTTT.

V usage is TRBV4-3 and J usage is TRBJ1-6; unclear D gene. V was shortened by 1 base and J by 6 bases, with 16 bases between the two germline ends. This CDR3 has 17 residues. Germline assignment: CDR1 LGHNA and CDR2 YSLEER. This CDR3 is CASSQASSLVINSPLHF. DNA for the CDR3: TGCGCCAGCAGCCAAGCTTCTAGCTTAGTGATTAATTCACCCCTCCACTTT.

The chain recombines TRBV28 with TRBJ2-1; D gene ambiguous. Germline assignment: CDR1 MDHEN and CDR2 SYDVKM. Deletions cut 7 bases from V and 6 bases from J, with 19 bases between. CDR3 length equals 15 residues. The CDR3 DNA reads as TGTGCCAGCACTCCCCCGCCTCCGCGCCTCAATGAGCAGTTCTTC. Translating gives CASTPPPPRLNEQFF.

This chain links TRBV20-1 with TRBJ1-1, with 9 bases fitting TRBD1. Germline assignment: CDR1 DFQATT and CDR2 SNEGSKA (reference sequence). The CDR3 has 16 amino acids. V lost 3 bases, J lost 4 bases, and 12 bases stayed unmatched. The CDR3 DNA follows: TGCAGTGCTAGTGGAAAGGGGACAGGGAGCGTCACTGAAGCTTTCTTT. Encoded protein: CSASGKGTGSVTEAFF.

The chain combines TRBV29-1 with TRBJ1-1, with D unresolved. With 5 bases removed from V and 1 base from J, the gap between germline ends came to 17 bases. CDR3 length: 15 amino acids. Per germline, CDR1 SQVTM and CDR2 ANQGSEA. CDR3 protein: CSVSHLLRQNTEAFF. In nucleotides, the CDR3 is TGCAGCGTTTCGCACCTTCTTAGACAGAACACTGAAGCTTTCTTT. Supplemented by reference TRBV29-1 and TRBJ1-1, the full variable domain reads SAVISQKPSRDICQRGTSLTIQCQVDSQVTMMFWYRQQPGQSLTLIATANQGSEATYESGFVIDKFPISRPNLTFSTLTVSNMSPEDSSIYLCSVSHLLRQNTEAFFGQGTRLTVV.

The sample holds many counts of this clone. The chain recombines TRBV7-2 with TRBJ2-2; D gene uncertain. The CDR3 runs to 15 residues. Germline V gives CDR1 SGHTA, CDR2 FQGNSA. Between the trimmed V and J ends, which lost 1 base and 2 bases, there was a span of 8 bases. The CDR3 DNA follows: TGTGCCAGCAGCTTAGACAGCCTTAACACCGGGGAGCTGTTTTTT. Protein product: CASSLDSLNTGELFF.

The rearrangement links TRBV7-9 to TRBJ1-1; possible D gene TRBD1, 5 bases. This CDR3 contains 13 residues. The V gene's germline CDR1 is SEHNR and CDR2 FQNEAQ (reference sequence). Trimming removed 4 bases at V and 4 bases at J, with 10 bases between. CDR3 sequence reads: CASSSQGSTEAFF. CDR3 nucleotides: TGTGCCAGCAGCTCCCAGGGTAGCACTGAAGCTTTCTTT.

V and J are TRBV7-9 and TRBJ1-6; D is ambiguous. This CDR3 spans 14 amino acids. CDR1 and CDR2 (germline): SEHNR, FQNEAQ (reference sequence). Trimming left V 3 bases short and J 8 bases short, with 11 bases between. This chain's CDR3 is CASSFAQPDSPLHF. CDR3 nucleotides: TGTGCCAGCAGCTTCGCCCAACCCGATTCACCCCTCCACTTT.

The rearrangement uses TRBV14 and TRBJ1-5; D not certain. Germline CDR1 is SGHDN and CDR2 is FVKESK. V was clipped by 1 base and J by 7 bases, with 11 bases between them. CDR3 length: 14 residues. CDR3 protein: CASSQGQDKQPQHF. In DNA form, the CDR3 reads TGTGCCAGCAGCCAAGGCCAGGATAAGCAGCCCCAGCATTTT.

The chain has TRBV24-1 and TRBJ2-1; D gene unclear. The CDR3 extends over 14 amino acids. Trimming took off 5 bases at V and 8 bases at J, with 15 bases between the two ends. Germline loops: CDR1 KGHDR, CDR2 SFDVKD. The CDR3 is CATSVLDGRDEQFF. The CDR3 bases are TGTGCCACCAGTGTTCTGGACGGGCGCGATGAGCAGTTCTTC.

This clone has a handful of counts. This chain joins TRBV3-1 (or the pseudogene TRBV3-2) and TRBJ1-3; unclear D gene. Trimming took off 3 bases at V and 4 bases at J, with 7 bases between the two ends. Germline CDR1 LGHDT, CDR2 YNNKEL (reference sequence). The CDR3 consists of 13 residues. CDR3 sequence reads: CASSHRGGNTIYF. CDR3 sequence (DNA): TGTGCCAGCAGCCACCGAGGGGGAAACACCATATATTTT.

This chain connects TRBV4-3 to TRBJ1-5, with a tentative D call TRBD1 (6 bases). Trimming removed 0 bases from V and 4 bases from J, with 31 bases in between. Germline V gives CDR1 LGHNA, CDR2 YSLEER. CDR3 length: 22 residues. The CDR3 loop reads CASSQDAGGRGWDGAYNQPQHF. CDR3 DNA sequence: TGCGCCAGCAGCCAAGATGCGGGGGGCCGAGGGTGGGATGGAGCCTATAATCAGCCCCAGCATTTT.

The chain has TRBV5-7 and TRBJ2-1, with TRBD2 matching 9 bases. TRBV5-7 belongs to the ORF category, with a function that is uncertain. The CDR3 contains 16 residues. V trimming: 3 bases; J trimming: 5 bases; junction bases outside the gene matches: 9. DNA for the CDR3: TGTGCCAGCAGCTCGACTAGCGGAGCGGAGGACAATGAGCAGTTCTTC. This codes for CASSSTSGAEDNEQFF.

J is TRBJ2-3 and V is TRBV13; D gene uncertain. The CDR3 is made up of 16 amino acids. The V and J ends lost 2 bases and 0 bases respectively, with 12 bases between them. The germline V gene encodes CDR1 PRHDT and CDR2 FYEKMQ (reference sequence). The CDR3 loop is CASSLRSSWSTDTQYF. CDR3 nucleotide sequence: TGTGCCAGCAGCTTAAGATCTAGTTGGAGCACAGATACGCAGTATTTT.

The chain joins TRBV23-1 to TRBJ2-7; 7 nucleotides align to TRBD1. TRBV23-1 is treated as an ORF (open reading frame) with a function not yet certain. CDR3 size: 18 residues. Unmatched junction bases numbered 15, after V lost 0 bases and J lost 4 bases. The CDR3 region has the DNA TGCGCCAGCAGTCAATCGCCCGTACCTACAGGGGAACAGTACGAGCAGTACTTC. Protein product: CASSQSPVPTGEQYEQYF.

This chain links TRBV10-3 with TRBJ2-6; 8 bases line up with TRBD1. The CDR3 is 16 residues long. With 6 bases clipped from V and 4 bases from J, the junction kept 8 bases outside the gene matches. Germline CDR1 reads ENHRY; CDR2 reads SYGVKD. The CDR3 DNA sequence: TGTGCCATCAGAGAGACAGGGGATATGGGGGCCAACGTCCTGACTTTC. Translated, it gives CAIRETGDMGANVLTF.

The chain couples TRBV27 to TRBJ2-3; 10 nucleotides line up with TRBD2. The junction had 9 bases not matched to a gene; V was cut back by 6 bases and J by 3 bases. This CDR3 has 16 residues. Germline V lookup: CDR1 MNHEY, CDR2 SMNVEV (reference sequence). The CDR3 DNA sequence: TGTGCCAGCAGACCCCAGCGGGAGGGCCGAACAGATACGCAGTATTTT. Its protein is CASRPQREGRTDTQYF.

The chain recombines TRBV5-6 with TRBJ1-6; TRBD1 aligns across 8 bases. Germline-derived CDR1 and CDR2 are SGHDT and YYEEEE. The V gene end was trimmed by 4 bases and the J gene end by 10 bases; junction bases not matched to a gene: 7. CDR3 length: 14 amino acids. As DNA, the CDR3 is TGTGCCAGCAGCAAGGGACAGGTTGGGTCACCCCTCCACTTT. Translated, it gives CASSKGQVGSPLHF.

The rearrangement uses TRBV6-5 and TRBJ1-5; no firm D call. The V gene lost 4 bases and the J gene lost 2 bases, with 12 bases spanning the gap. Looked up from germline, CDR1 is MNHEY and CDR2 is SVGAGI. This CDR3 is 15 amino acids long. The CDR3 spells CASSSSSLGNQPQHF. CDR3 DNA: TGTGCCAGCAGTTCCTCGTCTTTGGGCAATCAGCCCCAGCATTTT.

The chain couples TRBV27 to TRBJ2-7; no definite D call. The V end was cut by 4 bases, the J end by 2 bases, with 12 bases between. The germline V gene has CDR1 MNHEY and CDR2 SMNVEV (reference sequence). The CDR3 runs 14 residues. In nucleotides, the CDR3 is TGTGCCAGCAGTTCACCCCGGCTCCCCTACGAGCAGTACTTC. It codes for CASSSPRLPYEQYF.

The chain uses TRBV19 and TRBJ2-2; 8 bases map to TRBD1. After removal of 6 bases from V and 6 bases from J, the junction contained 9 bases not matched to a gene. Germline V gives CDR1 LNHDA, CDR2 SQIVND (reference sequence). The CDR3 has 15 residues. CDR3 residues: CASSPARGPAGELFF. CDR3 DNA sequence: TGTGCCAGTAGCCCTGCCAGGGGGCCTGCCGGGGAGCTGTTTTTT.

This clone was picked up a small number of times. The CDR3 is CASSKPQRDEQFF. CDR3 DNA sequence: TGTGCCAGCAGCAAACCGCAGAGAGATGAGCAGTTCTTC. The chain uses TRBV7-9 and TRBJ2-1; D not resolved. The CDR3 runs 13 residues. Trimming took 5 bases from V and 8 from J, leaving 13 bases between them. CDR1 is SEHNR and CDR2 is FQNEAQ in the germline V gene (reference sequence).

V is TRBV29-1 and J is TRBJ2-3, with a weak D call TRBD2 (5 bases). Germline CDR1 and CDR2: SQVTM and ANQGSEA. Trimming pared 4 bases from V and 3 bases from J, leaving 14 bases between. The CDR3 contains 14 residues. CDR3 DNA: TGCAGCGTTGTAAAACGGGATGGTACAGATACGCAGTATTTT. Its translation: CSVVKRDGTDTQYF.

This clone has a single count. V is TRBV6-5 and J is TRBJ2-7; D is perhaps TRBD1 (6 bases). Germline loops: CDR1 MNHEY, CDR2 SVGAGI. The CDR3 length is 15 residues. The V end was cut by 2 bases, the J end by 0 bases, with 11 bases between. The CDR3 DNA sequence: TGTGCCAGCAGTTACGGGCAGGGGAGCTCCTACGAGCAGTACGTC. Its protein is CASSYGQGSSYEQYV.

The genes are TRBV7-7 and TRBJ2-7, with 7 bases identical to TRBD1. This CDR3 has 15 amino acids. J was trimmed by 0 bases and V by 5 bases; bases with no gene match: 7. Germline CDR1 reads SSHAT; CDR2 reads FNYEAQ (reference sequence). The CDR3 reads CASSPDRDSSYEQYF. The CDR3 DNA reads as TGTGCCAGCAGCCCTGACCGGGACAGCTCCTACGAGCAGTACTTC.